This record concerns one T cell receptor beta chain sequence. This clonotype was seen repeatedly, ten times or more. It has no known antigen specificity. Qualities for individual bases were not recorded, and no much larger clone is one base off. This record belongs to a study of T cells in Graves' hyperthyroidism and ophthalmopathy (dated by TCRdb to between 2019 and 2020). A note on the overall study: Peripheral blood samples were taken at initial diagnosis, before any treatment was given. Once sampling was done, hyperthyroidism patients were given methimazole at a starting dose of 30 mg daily, whereas ophthalmopathy patients were given high-dose intravenous methylprednisolone. The approximately 100 discovery patients were divided at random into training and test sets in a 7:3 ratio. Prospective prediction of ophthalmopathy was tested in an independent validation cohort of about 19 hyperthyroidism patients and 17 patients who later progressed to ophthalmopathy. In addition, the study compared T-cell repertoires in thyroid tissue and in blood from six Graves' hyperthyroidism patients. According to the paper, TCR Vbeta CDR3 sequencing was carried out on 135 peripheral blood samples, which came from 40 to 45 ophthalmopathy, around 74 hyperthyroidism and about 17 progressor patients. To identify distinguishing TCR V-J signatures, a discovery cohort of some 99 patients was used, comprising 40 to 45 with Graves' ophthalmopathy and approximately 57 with stable Graves' hyperthyroidism. The study at large found these results: A model built on a 13 V-J signature distinguished ophthalmopathy from stable hyperthyroidism, reaching about 88% sensitivity and approximately 83% specificity in cross-validation and 80%/75% in testing. Sample size was not statistically predetermined, and blinding of investigators to group allocation was not performed. In validation, progression to ophthalmopathy was predicted by the model with nearly 71% sensitivity and 72.22% specificity, a median of 6.5 months before onset. Blood samples also contained most of the expanded thyroid clonotypes (frequency above 0.001), which suggests that blood repertoires may reflect thyroid immune responses.

Amplification of TCR beta CDR3 regions was carried out from RNA transcripts. For the first round of RT-PCR on the TCR CDR3, the HTBI primer set was used together with the Qiagen OneStep RT-PCR kit. The libraries were constructed in a second round of multiplex PCR and then size-selected and purified. Sequencing of the libraries was done on an Illumina HiSeq2000 using paired-end 100 bp reads. The published analysis was carried out like this. SOAPnuke was used to process the raw data, throwing out any read that contained adapters or uncalled bases, had a mean Phred below 15, or lacked an exact constant-primer or identifier match. COPE v1.2.5 was used to merge the high-quality paired reads, and each unique nucleotide sequence was defined as a clonotype. Clonotypes were aligned to IMGT TRBV, TRBD and TRBJ reference segments using MiTCR v1.1. Only V-J combinations with frequency above 0.0001, covering roughly 99% of repertoires, were analysed. A TCS score was defined as the ratio between F50 (clonal expansion) and ExV (chaos), using BLOSUM62-based TCRdist between CDR3 peptides within each V-J. Welch's t-statistics and random forest reduced several hundred V-J features to 13, which were used in a naive Bayes classifier (R e1071). Through fastp at Q25 and MiXCR, TCRdb rebuilt clones from the public reads, retaining in-frame beta chains. Entries that share a CDR3 protein sequence are merged under the most common genes and DNA. The V and J calls were not made by the authors but by TCRdb's processing. Recorded for this sample are a few hundred thousand distinct CDR3 sequences; about 16% of them occurred a single time. Of the sample, around 30% falls within the top ten clones.

The germline V gene encodes CDR1 DFQATT and CDR2 SNEGSKA (reference sequence). Its CDR3 holds 16 amino acids, cysteine through phenylalanine. CDR3 DNA is the only sequence kept; it has 48 bases, read in frame from the first base. V trim: 1 base; J trim: 4 bases; unmatched bases: 12. Hyperthyroidism patients were newly diagnosed, had a disease duration of under 2 months, and were aged 18 to 65 years. The study excluded patients with uncontrolled infections, other autoimmune diseases, pregnancy or lactation. Clinical symptoms, serum thyroxine and TRAb, thyroid ultrasound, and orbital computed tomography formed the basis for the diagnoses. Blood from progressor patients was collected at the time of first diagnosis with hyperthyroidism, before any ophthalmopathy symptoms had appeared. Ficoll-Paque density gradient centrifugation was used to isolate PBMCs from around 10 ml of fresh peripheral blood. Patients classed as progressors first received a Graves' hyperthyroidism diagnosis and then went on to develop ophthalmopathy during follow-up. Total RNA was extracted with Trizol reagent, and quality was checked on an Agilent 2100 Bioanalyzer.

The specimen was blood. This clonotype was sampled from a woman aged 45-60 years with Graves' hyperthyroidism that later progressed to Graves' ophthalmopathy. The rearrangement joined TRBV20-1 to TRBJ1-2, with 7 bases in between that match TRBD1. CDR3 reads: CSARASDRARGYGYTF. The base sequence is TGCAGTGCTAGAGCCTCTGACAGGGCACGAGGCTATGGCTACACCTTC.